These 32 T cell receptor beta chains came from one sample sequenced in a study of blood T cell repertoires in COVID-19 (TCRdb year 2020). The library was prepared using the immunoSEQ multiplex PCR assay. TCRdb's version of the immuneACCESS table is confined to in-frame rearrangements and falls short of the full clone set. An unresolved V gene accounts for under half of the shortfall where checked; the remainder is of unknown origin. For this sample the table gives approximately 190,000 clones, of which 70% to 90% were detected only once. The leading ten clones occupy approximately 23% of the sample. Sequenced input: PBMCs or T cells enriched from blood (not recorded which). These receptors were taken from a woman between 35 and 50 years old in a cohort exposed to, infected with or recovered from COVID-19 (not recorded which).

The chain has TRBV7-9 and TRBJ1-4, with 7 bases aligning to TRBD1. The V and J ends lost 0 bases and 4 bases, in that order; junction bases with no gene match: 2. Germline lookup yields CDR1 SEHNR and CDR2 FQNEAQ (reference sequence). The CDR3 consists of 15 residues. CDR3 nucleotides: TGTGCCAGCAGCTTAGCCGGACAGGATAATGAAAAACTGTTTTTT. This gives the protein CASSLAGQDNEKLFF.

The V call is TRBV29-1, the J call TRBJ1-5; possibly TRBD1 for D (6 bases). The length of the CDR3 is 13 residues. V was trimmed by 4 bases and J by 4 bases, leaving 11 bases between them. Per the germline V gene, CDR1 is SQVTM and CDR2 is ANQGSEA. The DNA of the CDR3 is TGCAGCGTTGGGGGAGGGGGGAATCAGCCCCAGCATTTT. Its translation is CSVGGGGNQPQHF.

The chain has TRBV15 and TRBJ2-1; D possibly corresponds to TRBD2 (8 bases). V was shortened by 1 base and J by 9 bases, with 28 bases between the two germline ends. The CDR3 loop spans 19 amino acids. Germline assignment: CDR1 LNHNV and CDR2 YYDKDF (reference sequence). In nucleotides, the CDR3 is TGTGCCACCAGCAGAGCCTCGCCGGCCGGGAGGGGGCGCGTGTTTGAGCAGTTCTTC. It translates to CATSRASPAGRGRVFEQFF.

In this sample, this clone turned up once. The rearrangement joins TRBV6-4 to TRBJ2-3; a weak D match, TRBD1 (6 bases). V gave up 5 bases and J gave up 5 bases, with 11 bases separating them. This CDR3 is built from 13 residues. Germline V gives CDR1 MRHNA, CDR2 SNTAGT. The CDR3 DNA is TGTGCCAGCAGTCCACAGGGTTTAGATACGCAGTATTTT. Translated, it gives CASSPQGLDTQYF.

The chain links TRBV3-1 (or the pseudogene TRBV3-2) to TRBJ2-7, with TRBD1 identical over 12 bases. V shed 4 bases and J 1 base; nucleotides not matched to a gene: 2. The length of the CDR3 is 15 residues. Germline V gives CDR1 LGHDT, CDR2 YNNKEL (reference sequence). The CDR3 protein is CASSRDRGLSYEQYF. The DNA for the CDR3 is TGTGCCAGCAGCCGGGACAGGGGGCTTTCCTACGAGCAGTACTTC.

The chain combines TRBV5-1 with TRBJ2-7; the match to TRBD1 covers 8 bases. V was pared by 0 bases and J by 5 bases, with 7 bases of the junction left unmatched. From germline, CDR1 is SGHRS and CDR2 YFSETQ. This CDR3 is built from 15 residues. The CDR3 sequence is CASSLEAGGYDEQYF. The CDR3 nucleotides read TGCGCCAGCAGCTTGGAGGCAGGGGGCTACGACGAGCAGTACTTC.

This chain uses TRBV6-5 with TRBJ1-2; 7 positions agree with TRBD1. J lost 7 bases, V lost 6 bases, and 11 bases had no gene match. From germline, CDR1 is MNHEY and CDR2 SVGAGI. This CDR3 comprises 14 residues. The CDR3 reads CASSRDTGQTGYTF. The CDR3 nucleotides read TGTGCCAGCAGCCGCGATACGGGACAGACTGGCTACACCTTC.

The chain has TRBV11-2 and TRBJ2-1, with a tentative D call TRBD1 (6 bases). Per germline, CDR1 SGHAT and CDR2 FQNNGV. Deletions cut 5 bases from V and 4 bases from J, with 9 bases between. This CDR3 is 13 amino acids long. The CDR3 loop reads CASSVTGYNEQFF. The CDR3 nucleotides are TGTGCCAGCAGCGTGACAGGTTACAATGAGCAGTTCTTC.

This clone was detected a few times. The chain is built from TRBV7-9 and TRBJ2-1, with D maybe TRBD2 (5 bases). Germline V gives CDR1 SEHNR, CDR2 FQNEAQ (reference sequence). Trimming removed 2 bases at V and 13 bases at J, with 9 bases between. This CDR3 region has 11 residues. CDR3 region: CASSLSTIQFF. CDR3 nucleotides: TGTGCCAGCAGCTTATCGACTATCCAGTTCTTC.

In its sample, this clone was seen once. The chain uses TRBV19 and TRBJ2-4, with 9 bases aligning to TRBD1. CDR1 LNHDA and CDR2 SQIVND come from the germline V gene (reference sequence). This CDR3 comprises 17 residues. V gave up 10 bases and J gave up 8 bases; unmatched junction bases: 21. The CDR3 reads CAKQRGEQGASKDIQYF. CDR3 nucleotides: TGTGCCAAACAAAGGGGGGAACAGGGGGCCAGTAAGGACATTCAGTACTTC.

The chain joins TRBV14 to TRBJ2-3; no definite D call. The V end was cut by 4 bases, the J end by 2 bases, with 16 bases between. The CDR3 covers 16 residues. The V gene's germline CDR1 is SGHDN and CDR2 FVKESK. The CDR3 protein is CASSRQNPGHTDTQYF. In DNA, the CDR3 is TGTGCCAGCAGCCGGCAGAATCCTGGGCACACAGATACGCAGTATTTT. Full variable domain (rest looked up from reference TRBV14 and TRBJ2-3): EAGVTQFPSHSVIEKGQTVTLRCDPISGHDNLYWYRRVMGKEIKFLLHFVKESKQDESGMPNNRFLAERTGGTYSTLKVQPAELEDSGVYFCASSRQNPGHTDTQYFGPGTRLTVL.

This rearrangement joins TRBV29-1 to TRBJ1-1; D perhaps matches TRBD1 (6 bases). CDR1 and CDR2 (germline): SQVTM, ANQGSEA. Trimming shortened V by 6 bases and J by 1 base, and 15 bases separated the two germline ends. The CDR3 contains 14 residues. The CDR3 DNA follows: TGCAGCGTCCCGCCGGGACACACGAACACTGAAGCTTTCTTT. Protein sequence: CSVPPGHTNTEAFF.

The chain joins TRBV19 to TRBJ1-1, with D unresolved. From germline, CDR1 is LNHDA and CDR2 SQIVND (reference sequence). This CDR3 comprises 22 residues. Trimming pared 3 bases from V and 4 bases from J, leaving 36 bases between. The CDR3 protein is CASSIVSRTYMPFTSTPTEAFF. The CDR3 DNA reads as TGTGCCAGTAGTATCGTTTCCCGCACTTATATGCCCTTTACCTCCACCCCCACTGAAGCTTTCTTT.

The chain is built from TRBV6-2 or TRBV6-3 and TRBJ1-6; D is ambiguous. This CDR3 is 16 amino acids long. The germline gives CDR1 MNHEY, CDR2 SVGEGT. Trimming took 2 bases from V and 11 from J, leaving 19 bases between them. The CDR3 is CASSYGGGHMDPPLHF. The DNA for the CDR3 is TGTGCCAGCAGTTACGGAGGCGGTCACATGGACCCACCCCTCCACTTT.

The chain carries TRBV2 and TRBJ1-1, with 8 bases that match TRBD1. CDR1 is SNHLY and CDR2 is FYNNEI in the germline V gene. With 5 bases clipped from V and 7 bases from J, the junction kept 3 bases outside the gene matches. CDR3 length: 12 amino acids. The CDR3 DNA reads TGTGCCAGCAGTAGGACAGGGTATGAAGCTTTCTTT. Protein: CASSRTGYEAFF.

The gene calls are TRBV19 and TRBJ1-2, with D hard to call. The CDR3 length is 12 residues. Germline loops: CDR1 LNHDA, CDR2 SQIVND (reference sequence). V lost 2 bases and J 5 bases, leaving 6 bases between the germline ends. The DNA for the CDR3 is TGTGCCAGTAGTATAAATCGGTATGGCTACACCTTC. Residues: CASSINRYGYTF.

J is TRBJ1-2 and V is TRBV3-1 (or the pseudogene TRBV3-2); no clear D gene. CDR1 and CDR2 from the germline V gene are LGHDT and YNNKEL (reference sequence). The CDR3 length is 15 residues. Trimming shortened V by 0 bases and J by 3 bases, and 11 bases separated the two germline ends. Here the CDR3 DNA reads TGTGCCAGCAGCCAAGATGGGTCGGGATACTATGGCTACACCTTC. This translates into CASSQDGSGYYGYTF.

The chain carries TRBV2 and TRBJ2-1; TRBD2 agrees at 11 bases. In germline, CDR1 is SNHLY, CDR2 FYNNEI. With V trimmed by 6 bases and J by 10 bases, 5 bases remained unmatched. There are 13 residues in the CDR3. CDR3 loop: CASSVAGGPEQFF. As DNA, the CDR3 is TGTGCCAGCAGCGTAGCGGGGGGGCCCGAGCAGTTCTTC.

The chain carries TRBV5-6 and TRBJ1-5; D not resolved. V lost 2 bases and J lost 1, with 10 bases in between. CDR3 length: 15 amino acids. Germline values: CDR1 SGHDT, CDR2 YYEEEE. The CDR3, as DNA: TGTGCCAGCAGCTTACTGTCGGGGAGCAATCAGCCCCAGCATTTT. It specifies CASSLLSGSNQPQHF.

DNA of the CDR3: TGTGCCAGTAGCTTCGGGACAGGCTACGAGCAGTACTTC. Residues: CASSFGTGYEQYF. The rearrangement uses TRBV19 and TRBJ2-7; 8 bases match TRBD1. Per germline, CDR1 LNHDA and CDR2 SQIVND (reference sequence). CDR3 length: 13 residues. The V gene end was trimmed by 6 bases and the J gene end by 3 bases; junction bases not matched to a gene: 4.

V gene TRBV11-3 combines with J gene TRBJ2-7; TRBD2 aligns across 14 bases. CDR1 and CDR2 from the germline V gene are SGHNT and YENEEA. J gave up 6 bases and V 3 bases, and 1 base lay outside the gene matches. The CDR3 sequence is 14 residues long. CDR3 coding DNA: TGTGCCAGCAGCTTGGGACTAGCGGGAGTCGAGCAGTACTTC. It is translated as CASSLGLAGVEQYF. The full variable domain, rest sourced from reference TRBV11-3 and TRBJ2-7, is EAGVVQSPRYKIIEKKQPVAFWCNPISGHNTLYWYLQNLGQGPELLIRYENEEAVDDSQLPKDRFSAERLKGVDSTLKIQPAELGDSAVYLCASSLGLAGVEQYFGPGTRLTVT.

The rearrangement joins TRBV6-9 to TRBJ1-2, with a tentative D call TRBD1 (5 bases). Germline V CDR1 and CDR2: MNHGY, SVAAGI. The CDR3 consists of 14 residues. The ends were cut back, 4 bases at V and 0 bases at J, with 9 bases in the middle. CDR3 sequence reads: CASSSKTANYGYTF. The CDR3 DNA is TGTGCCAGCAGTTCCAAGACAGCTAACTATGGCTACACCTTC.

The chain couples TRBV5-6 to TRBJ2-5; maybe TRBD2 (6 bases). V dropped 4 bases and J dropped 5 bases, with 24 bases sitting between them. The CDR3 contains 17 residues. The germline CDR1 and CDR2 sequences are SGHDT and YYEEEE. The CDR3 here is CASSLGTSPTRRETQYF. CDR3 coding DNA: TGTGCCAGCAGCCTGGGGACCTCCCCGACTAGAAGGGAGACCCAGTACTTC. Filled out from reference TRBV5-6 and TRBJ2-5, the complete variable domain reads DAGVTQSPTHLIKTRGQQVTLRCSPKSGHDTVSWYQQALGQGPQFIFQYYEEEERQRGNFPDRFSGHQFPNYSSELNVNALLLGDSALYLCASSLGTSPTRRETQYFGPGTRLLVL.

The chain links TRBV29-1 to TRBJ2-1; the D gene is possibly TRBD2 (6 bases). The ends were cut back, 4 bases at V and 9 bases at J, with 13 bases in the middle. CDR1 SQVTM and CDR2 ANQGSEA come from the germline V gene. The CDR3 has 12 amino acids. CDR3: CSVGGVQGEQFF. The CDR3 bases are TGCAGCGTTGGGGGGGTACAAGGTGAGCAGTTCTTC.

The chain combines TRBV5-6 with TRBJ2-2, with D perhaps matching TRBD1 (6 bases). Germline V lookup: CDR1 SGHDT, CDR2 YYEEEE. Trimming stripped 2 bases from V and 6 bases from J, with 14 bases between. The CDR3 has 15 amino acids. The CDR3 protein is CASSLGGTIAGELFF. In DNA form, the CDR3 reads TGTGCCAGCAGCTTAGGGGGTACAATCGCCGGGGAGCTGTTTTTT.

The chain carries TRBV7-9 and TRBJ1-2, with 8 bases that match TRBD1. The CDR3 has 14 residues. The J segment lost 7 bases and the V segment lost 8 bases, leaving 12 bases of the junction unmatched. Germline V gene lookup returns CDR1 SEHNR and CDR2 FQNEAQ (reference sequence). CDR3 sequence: CASLNSTGAGGYTF. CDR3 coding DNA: TGTGCCAGCCTGAATTCGACAGGGGCGGGTGGCTACACCTTC.

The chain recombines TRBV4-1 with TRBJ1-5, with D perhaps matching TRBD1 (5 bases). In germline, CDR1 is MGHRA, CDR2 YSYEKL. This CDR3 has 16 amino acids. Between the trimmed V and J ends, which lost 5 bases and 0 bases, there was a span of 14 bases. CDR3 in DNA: TGCGCCAGCAGCGTACCGGGGGAGTATAGCAATCAGCCCCAGCATTTT. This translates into CASSVPGEYSNQPQHF.

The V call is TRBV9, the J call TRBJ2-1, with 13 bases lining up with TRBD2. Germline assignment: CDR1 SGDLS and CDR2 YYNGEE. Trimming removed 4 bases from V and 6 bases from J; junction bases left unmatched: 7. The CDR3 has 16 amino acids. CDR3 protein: CASSISGTSGANEQFF. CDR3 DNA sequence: TGTGCCAGCAGCATCTCCGGGACTAGCGGGGCCAATGAGCAGTTCTTC.

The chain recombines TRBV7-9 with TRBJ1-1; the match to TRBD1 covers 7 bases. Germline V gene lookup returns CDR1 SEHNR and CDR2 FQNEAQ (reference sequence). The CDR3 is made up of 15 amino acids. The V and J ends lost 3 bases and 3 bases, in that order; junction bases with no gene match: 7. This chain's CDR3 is CASSFPGQTDTEAFF. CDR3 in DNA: TGTGCCAGCAGCTTCCCGGGACAGACGGACACTGAAGCTTTCTTT. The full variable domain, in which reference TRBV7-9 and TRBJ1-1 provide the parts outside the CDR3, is DTGVSQNPRHKITKRGQNVTFRCDPISEHNRLYWYRQTLGQGPEFLTYFQNEAQLEKSRLLSDRFSAERPKGSFSTLEIQRTEQGDSAMYLCASSFPGQTDTEAFFGQGTRLTVV.

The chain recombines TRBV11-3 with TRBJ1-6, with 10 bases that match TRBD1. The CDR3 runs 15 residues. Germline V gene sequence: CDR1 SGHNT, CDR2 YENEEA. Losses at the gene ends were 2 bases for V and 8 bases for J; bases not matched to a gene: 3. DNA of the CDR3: TGTGCCAGCAGCTTACCGGGACAGGGGTATTCACCCCTCCACTTT. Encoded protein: CASSLPGQGYSPLHF.

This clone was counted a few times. CDR3 residues: CASSLTHSHNEQFF. CDR3 coding DNA: TGTGCCAGCAGCTTAACTCACAGTCACAATGAGCAGTTCTTC. The chain uses TRBV7-8 and TRBJ2-1; D is unclear. The germline V and J ends were trimmed by 2 bases and 5 bases, with 10 bases remaining between them. Looked up from germline, CDR1 is SGHVS and CDR2 is FQNEAQ. There are 14 residues in the CDR3. The complete variable domain, with remaining parts taken from reference TRBV7-8 and TRBJ2-1, reads GAGVSQSPRYKVAKRGQDVALRCDPISGHVSLFWYQQALGQGPEFLTYFQNEAQLDKSGLPSDRFFAERPEGSVSTLKIQRTQQEDSAVYLCASSLTHSHNEQFFGPGTRLTVL.

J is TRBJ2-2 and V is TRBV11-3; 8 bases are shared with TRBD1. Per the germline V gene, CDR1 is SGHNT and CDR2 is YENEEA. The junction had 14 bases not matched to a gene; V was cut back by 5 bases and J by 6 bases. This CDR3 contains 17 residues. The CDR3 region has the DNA TGTGCCAGCAGCCCGAGGACAGGGAAGGTAAAGGCCGGGGAGCTGTTTTTT. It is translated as CASSPRTGKVKAGELFF. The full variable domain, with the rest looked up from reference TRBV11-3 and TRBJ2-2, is EAGVVQSPRYKIIEKKQPVAFWCNPISGHNTLYWYLQNLGQGPELLIRYENEEAVDDSQLPKDRFSAERLKGVDSTLKIQPAELGDSAVYLCASSPRTGKVKAGELFFGEGSRLTVL.